The next 27 T cell receptor beta chains were all read from a single sample in a study of T cells after yellow fever vaccination (dated by TCRdb to the late 2010s). The treatment or condition label for this specimen denotes: live attenuated yellow fever vaccine strain. Library prep was done by 5' RACE. Sequencing was performed on an Illumina HiSeq 2500. TCRdb cleaned the public reads at Q25 with fastp, built clones with MiXCR and kept in-frame beta chains. Merged by CDR3 protein, the rows form single entries marked with the most common genes and DNA. The table for this sample lists 250,000 or so distinct CDR3 sequences; less than 9% of them were counted only once. The top ten clonotypes cover roughly 0.86% of the sample. The sequencing here drew on CD4+ T cells sorted from PBMCs, taken 15 days after the yellow fever booster vaccination. These TCRs come from a man between 25 and 39 years old who received the YFV17D yellow fever vaccine.

At least ten counts were recorded for this clonotype. The chain combines TRBV24-1 with TRBJ2-1, with D perhaps TRBD2 (6 bases). Per germline, CDR1 KGHDR and CDR2 SFDVKD. The CDR3 runs to 11 residues. V shed 7 bases and J shed 8 bases, with 8 bases lying between them. The CDR3 sequence is CATRGGDEQFF. Written as DNA, the CDR3 is TGTGCCACCAGGGGGGGAGATGAGCAGTTCTTC.

In this sample, this clonotype turned up a few times. The chain carries TRBV14 and TRBJ2-1, with TRBD2 matching 7 bases. Trimming cost V 2 bases and J 7 bases; bases outside gene matches: 8. The CDR3 consists of 15 residues. The germline gives CDR1 SGHDN, CDR2 FVKESK. The CDR3 DNA reads as TGTGCCAGCAGCCAAAGCGCACTAGCGCGAAATGAGCAGTTCTTC. It encodes CASSQSALARNEQFF.

V is TRBV5-5 and J is TRBJ1-3; TRBD1 is a possible D gene (6 bases). This CDR3 is built from 14 residues. Germline V gene lookup returns CDR1 SGHKS and CDR2 YYEKEE (reference sequence). V lost 4 bases and J lost 2, with 10 bases in between. As DNA, the CDR3 is TGTGCCAGCAGCACACAGGGTGCTGGAAACACCATATATTTT. This encodes CASSTQGAGNTIYF.

This clonotype was counted between two and nine times. The gene calls are TRBV19 and TRBJ1-3; D is undetermined. The CDR3 length is 15 residues. V lost 3 bases and J 0 bases, leaving 9 bases between the germline ends. Germline V gene lookup returns CDR1 LNHDA and CDR2 SQIVND (reference sequence). The CDR3 bases are TGTGCCAGTAGTATCCAGGCCAACTCTGGAAACACCATATATTTT. It encodes CASSIQANSGNTIYF. Full variable domain (missing parts from reference TRBV19 and TRBJ1-3): DGGITQSPKYLFRKEGQNVTLSCEQNLNHDAMYWYRQDPGQGLRLIYYSQIVNDFQKGDIAEGYSVSREKKESFPLTVTSAQKNPTAFYLCASSIQANSGNTIYFGEGSWLTVV.

This sequence joins TRBV15 and TRBJ2-1; TRBD2 aligns across 13 bases. Unmatched junction bases numbered 14, after V lost 10 bases and J lost 5 bases. Germline V gene sequence: CDR1 LNHNV, CDR2 YYDKDF (reference sequence). The CDR3 runs to 17 residues. The CDR3 is CASRSTSGRASDNEQFF. The CDR3 DNA follows: TGTGCCAGCCGATCTACTAGCGGGAGGGCGTCTGACAATGAGCAGTTCTTC.

The chain combines TRBV27 with TRBJ1-6; no clear D. The CDR3 runs to 13 residues. Deletions cut 5 bases from V and 9 bases from J, with 11 bases between. Germline V lookup: CDR1 MNHEY, CDR2 SMNVEV (reference sequence). The CDR3 is CASSKEPLSPLHF. DNA for the CDR3: TGTGCCAGCAGTAAAGAACCCCTTTCACCCCTCCACTTT.

This clonotype was counted many times. This rearrangement joins TRBV20-1 to TRBJ2-7; the match to TRBD2 covers 9 bases. From germline, CDR1 is DFQATT and CDR2 SNEGSKA (reference sequence). This CDR3 region has 14 residues. Germline trimming cut 5 bases from V and 0 bases from J; bases unmatched to any gene: 5. CDR3 in DNA: TGCAGTGCTTCCAGCGGGAGGCCCTCCTACGAGCAGTACTTC. This encodes CSASSGRPSYEQYF.

For the CDR3, the DNA is TGTGCCACCAGCAGAAGTCGCTCTGGGGCCAACGTCCTGACTTTC. It codes for CATSRSRSGANVLTF. V gene TRBV15 combines with J gene TRBJ2-6; D remains unclear. Germline values: CDR1 LNHNV, CDR2 YYDKDF (reference sequence). The CDR3 is made up of 15 amino acids. Trimming left V 2 bases short and J 0 bases short, with 5 bases between.

The table lists this clonotype with a few counts. CDR3: CASSQNRETQYF. CDR3 DNA sequence: TGTGCCAGCAGCCAAAACAGGGAGACCCAGTACTTC. This sequence joins TRBV4-2 and TRBJ2-5; TRBD1 might be the D (5 bases). The CDR3 spans 12 residues. Trimming shortened V by 2 bases and J by 5 bases, and 6 bases separated the two germline ends. Germline loops: CDR1 LGHNA, CDR2 YNFKEQ.

In its sample, this clonotype was seen many times. In DNA form, the CDR3 reads TGTGCCAGCAGCTTGCGCCAGGGAGGCTACGAGCAGTACTTC. Protein: CASSLRQGGYEQYF. The chain recombines TRBV5-6 with TRBJ2-7; D possibly corresponds to TRBD2 (6 bases). The germline V gene encodes CDR1 SGHDT and CDR2 YYEEEE. The CDR3 runs to 14 residues. V was trimmed by 1 base and J by 3 bases, leaving 11 bases between them. The whole variable domain, remainder taken from reference TRBV5-6 and TRBJ2-7, is DAGVTQSPTHLIKTRGQQVTLRCSPKSGHDTVSWYQQALGQGPQFIFQYYEEEERQRGNFPDRFSGHQFPNYSSELNVNALLLGDSALYLCASSLRQGGYEQYFGPGTRLTVT.

This clonotype was seen only once. The chain has TRBV5-1 and TRBJ1-4, with TRBD1 as a possible D gene (6 bases). Trimming took off 5 bases at V and 8 bases at J, with 22 bases between the two ends. The CDR3 spans 16 residues. Per the germline V gene, CDR1 is SGHRS and CDR2 is YFSETQ. The CDR3 DNA sequence: TGCGCCAGCAGTGGGGGCAACGCCCTTACAAGGGAAAAACTGTTTTTT. Translating gives CASSGGNALTREKLFF.

At least ten counts were recorded for this clonotype. The J gene is TRBJ2-7, the V gene TRBV29-1, with D perhaps TRBD2 (6 bases). This CDR3 has 13 residues. The V gene lost 5 bases and the J gene lost 6 bases, with 17 bases spanning the gap. From germline, CDR1 is SQVTM and CDR2 ANQGSEA. The DNA for the CDR3 is TGCAGCGTTCTAAACCTCGGGGGAGGCGAGCAGTACTTC. Translated: CSVLNLGGGEQYF.

This clonotype was counted only a few times. The chain is built from TRBV20-1 and TRBJ1-1; TRBD1 matches 7 bases. The CDR3 is made up of 15 amino acids. The germline V gene has CDR1 DFQATT and CDR2 SNEGSKA (reference sequence). The trim removed 0 bases at V and 3 bases at J, leaving 7 bases unmatched. The CDR3, as DNA: TGCAGTGCTAGAGATAAGATTAGGGGGCACACTGAAGCTTTCTTT. Residues: CSARDKIRGHTEAFF.

CDR3 in DNA: TGTGCCAGCAGCTTAACGGGAGCGGGAGGGACGACAGATACGCAGTATTTT. Translated, it gives CASSLTGAGGTTDTQYF. The rearrangement joins TRBV7-3 to TRBJ2-3; 10 bases match TRBD2. J was trimmed by 3 bases and V by 0 bases; bases with no gene match: 6. The CDR3 length is 17 residues. Germline CDR1 SGHTA, CDR2 FQGTGA. Complete variable domain (other parts from reference TRBV7-3 and TRBJ2-3): GAGVSQTPSNKVTEKGKYVELRCDPISGHTALYWYRQSLGQGPEFLIYFQGTGAADDSGLPNDRFFAVRPEGSVSTLKIQRTERGDSAVYLCASSLTGAGGTTDTQYFGPGTRLTVL.

The chain uses TRBV10-2 and TRBJ2-7; a weak D match, TRBD2 (5 bases). V was pared by 4 bases and J by 0 bases, with 13 bases between. This CDR3 spans 15 amino acids. Germline assignment: CDR1 WSHSY and CDR2 SAAADI. The CDR3 loop reads CASSGLERTSYEQYF. CDR3 nucleotide sequence: TGCGCCAGCAGTGGGTTAGAGCGGACCTCCTACGAGCAGTACTTC.

The gene calls are TRBV11-3 and TRBJ2-5, with 8 positions matching TRBD1. Germline assignment: CDR1 SGHNT and CDR2 YENEEA. The CDR3 length is 13 residues. Unmatched junction bases numbered 5, after V lost 5 bases and J lost 6 bases. The DNA of the CDR3 is TGTGCCAGCAGCGCGGGGACAGGCCAGACCCAGTACTTC. This codes for CASSAGTGQTQYF.

This chain uses TRBV5-1 with TRBJ2-7; D is unclear. Germline CDR1 reads SGHRS; CDR2 reads YFSETQ. The CDR3 is 13 residues long. Trimming left V 0 bases short and J 5 bases short, with 9 bases between. Written as DNA, the CDR3 is TGCGCCAGCAGCTTGGACTTCCGCGACGAGCAGTACTTC. This sequence encodes CASSLDFRDEQYF.

This clonotype was observed many times. V and J are TRBV3-1 and TRBJ1-1; the D is unclear. The CDR3 is 12 residues long. V was pared by 2 bases and J by 8 bases, with 9 bases between. Per the germline V gene, CDR1 is LGHDT and CDR2 is YNNKEL (reference sequence). CDR3 sequence (DNA): TGTGCCAGCAGCCAACCGGGAGGGGAAGCTTTCTTT. Translated, it gives CASSQPGGEAFF.

In its sample, this clonotype was seen many times. The chain uses TRBV19 and TRBJ2-4, with 12 bases matching TRBD2. V gave up 5 bases and J gave up 7 bases; unmatched junction bases: 12. CDR3 length: 17 residues. Per germline, CDR1 LNHDA and CDR2 SQIVND (reference sequence). The CDR3 spells CASSSSLAGGPRNIQYF. In nucleotides, the CDR3 is TGTGCCAGTAGTTCAAGTCTAGCGGGAGGGCCGCGGAACATTCAGTACTTC. Full variable domain (rest looked up from reference TRBV19 and TRBJ2-4): DGGITQSPKYLFRKEGQNVTLSCEQNLNHDAMYWYRQDPGQGLRLIYYSQIVNDFQKGDIAEGYSVSREKKESFPLTVTSAQKNPTAFYLCASSSSLAGGPRNIQYFGAGTRLSVL.

In this sample, this clonotype turned up a few times. The genes are TRBV3-1 and TRBJ2-5; D is possibly TRBD1 (5 bases). With 1 base removed from V and 5 bases from J, the gap between germline ends came to 11 bases. Germline CDR1 is LGHDT and CDR2 is YNNKEL (reference sequence). This CDR3 region has 14 residues. For the CDR3, the DNA is TGTGCCAGCAGCCAAGGGGGCGACGGGGAGACCCAGTACTTC. This sequence encodes CASSQGGDGETQYF.

The chain is built from TRBV29-1 and TRBJ2-1; the D is unclear. Germline loops: CDR1 SQVTM, CDR2 ANQGSEA. Trimming pared 6 bases from V and 8 bases from J, leaving 8 bases between. This CDR3 is built from 10 residues. Written as DNA, the CDR3 is TGCAGCGTGGTAGCCTATGAGCAGTTCTTC. Translated, it gives CSVVAYEQFF.

This rearrangement joins TRBV7-3 to TRBJ2-5, with TRBD2 identical over 9 bases. CDR1 SGHTA and CDR2 FQGTGA come from the germline V gene. This CDR3 has 20 residues. With V trimmed by 1 base and J by 5 bases, 20 bases remained unmatched. The CDR3 protein is CASSLKTHGYSGSSAETQYF. CDR3 nucleotides: TGTGCCAGCAGCTTAAAAACCCATGGGTATAGCGGGAGCTCGGCGGAGACCCAGTACTTC.

This clonotype turned up a few times. The chain employs TRBV7-2 and TRBJ2-2; perhaps D is TRBD1 or TRBD2 (6 bases each). The CDR3 length is 15 residues. Deletions cut 3 bases from V and 2 bases from J, with 10 bases between. The V gene's germline CDR1 is SGHTA and CDR2 FQGNSA. The CDR3 loop is CASSFRGPNTGELFF. CDR3 nucleotides: TGTGCCAGCAGCTTTCGGGGGCCTAACACCGGGGAGCTGTTTTTT.

This clonotype has at least ten counts. Here the CDR3 DNA reads TGCAGTGCTATAAGGACAGGAAACTACGAGCAGTACTTC. This translates into CSAIRTGNYEQYF. V and J are TRBV20-1 and TRBJ2-7; the match to TRBD1 covers 7 bases. CDR3 length: 13 amino acids. With 4 bases clipped from V and 3 bases from J, the junction kept 6 bases outside the gene matches. Germline lookup yields CDR1 DFQATT and CDR2 SNEGSKA (reference sequence).

In its sample, this clonotype was seen many times. This chain connects TRBV15 to TRBJ2-7, with a tentative D call TRBD1 (6 bases). Trimming stripped 4 bases from V and 4 bases from J, with 20 bases between. CDR1 is LNHNV and CDR2 is YYDKDF in the germline V gene (reference sequence). The CDR3 contains 16 residues. CDR3 sequence reads: CATSTWNKQGRYEQYF. The CDR3 DNA follows: TGTGCCACCAGCACTTGGAACAAACAGGGAAGATACGAGCAGTACTTC.

Only a few counts were recorded for this clonotype. The chain joins TRBV11-2 to TRBJ2-1; 11 bases are shared with TRBD2. Germline CDR1 is SGHAT and CDR2 is FQNNGV. The CDR3 sequence is 14 residues long. The ends lost 1 base at V and 9 bases at J; junction bases unmatched: 2. CDR3: CASSLGLAGIEQFF. The CDR3 DNA sequence: TGTGCCAGCAGCTTAGGACTAGCGGGAATTGAGCAGTTCTTC.

This clonotype was seen more than once but under ten times. This chain connects TRBV6-2 or TRBV6-3 to TRBJ2-5, with D possibly being TRBD1 (6 bases). The CDR3 is made up of 15 amino acids. In germline, CDR1 is MNHEY, CDR2 SVGEGT. The V end was cut by 6 bases, the J end by 5 bases, with 19 bases between. CDR3 nucleotides: TGTGCCAGCAGGCCGAAAACAGGGCCAACCGAGACCCAGTACTTC. This encodes CASRPKTGPTETQYF.